This T cell receptor (beta chain) was identified in a study of cytomegalovirus exposure and HLA in healthy donors. Across the study: A prior analysis found 90 million to 120 million unique TCR beta sequences from about 179 million T cells.

This clone turned up a few times. Its antigen is unknown. 13 Jbeta primers and 60 Vbeta primers were used for the PCR. The data were produced by immunoSEQ multiplex PCR, yet TCRdb's version contains in-frame clones alone and is incomplete. This table holds roughly 100,000 clones, over 12% found once. Study-level results: Upon later analysis, TCR association rates were observed to vary by HLA locus, being highest for DRB1 and lowest for HLA-C. When analyzed later, a missense DCLRE1C variant was found to be linked to TCR beta V- and J-gene trimming. Fewer N-insertions than the roughly 650-donor mean were reportedly shown by an Asian-associated ancestry cluster in a later analysis.

The sequence was collected from a female donor in good health and CMV-seronegative. The sample consisted of PBMCs.

This CDR3 is CASTTRQLDNYGYTF. In DNA form, the CDR3 reads TGTGCCAGTACCACGAGACAGCTTGATAACTATGGCTACACCTTC. The chain is built from TRBV19 and TRBJ1-2; a possible D gene is TRBD1 (5 bases). This CDR3 comprises 15 residues. Trimming took off 7 bases at V and 1 base at J, with 16 bases between the two ends. Germline V gene lookup returns CDR1 LNHDA and CDR2 SQIVND (reference sequence). Combining the CDR3 with reference TRBV19 and TRBJ1-2 gives the whole variable domain DGGITQSPKYLFRKEGQNVTLSCEQNLNHDAMYWYRQDPGQGLRLIYYSQIVNDFQKGDIAEGYSVSREKKESFPLTVTSAQKNPTAFYLCASTTRQLDNYGYTFGSGTRLTVV.